Only a few counts were recorded for the clone carrying this T cell receptor beta chain. Its antigen is unidentified. V lost 8 bases and J lost 6; bases outside the gene matches: 10. This CDR3 is 14 amino acids long. Germline loops: CDR1 ENHRY, CDR2 SYGVKD. Semi-nested PCR with Nested Universal Primer A followed constant-region reverse priming of full-length variable regions. TCRdb independently ran MiXCR on the 5' RACE reads; one entry per CDR3 protein. This table has 35,000 to 50,000 distinct CDR3 sequences, approximately 30% appearing once. Study conclusions and caveats: Tumor Treg TCRs overlapped most with tumor naive CD4+ cells.

The receptor was isolated from a female donor with breast cancer. What was sequenced was tumor-infiltrating memory CD4+ T cells sorted from the breast tumor. Subset specified: memory CD4+ T cells, CD4+CD45RO+CD25-. The chain couples TRBV10-3 to TRBJ1-2, with TRBD1 matching over 9 bases. The chain's CDR3 is CAIQTRQGDDGYTF. The CDR3 bases are TGTGCCATCCAAACTCGACAGGGGGATGATGGCTACACCTTC.